Given below is one T cell receptor beta chain in context. Antigen: not known. Trimming cost V 1 base and J 3 bases; bases outside gene matches: 7. Germline CDR1 SGHRS, CDR2 YFSETQ. The CDR3 length is 16 residues. The source of the sample is a study of T cell responses to AZD1222 COVID-19 vaccine. Whole-study findings and limits: Recipients of two AZD1222 doses showed rising Spike-specific TCR breadth and depth. Spike was spanned by vaccine-associated CD4 TCRs, with dominance at 160-218 and 743-854. Repertoires in all cases were sampled only once the peak T cell response had passed. Clonal diversity was possibly underestimated; the donors were predominantly white British and more often female.

Here immunoSEQ multiplex PCR was the method, and the copy in TCRdb shows in-frame clones only, minus some. The sample carries around 95,000 clones, approximately 89% recorded once. This TCR was recovered from an adult in good health. The specimen was peripheral blood, collected on day 0 of MenACWY control vaccination. V and J are TRBV5-1 and TRBJ2-1, with 7 bases lining up with TRBD1. DNA for the CDR3: TGCGCCAGCAGCTTGCGTACAGGGGCCAACTACAATGAGCAGTTCTTC. Translation gives CASSLRTGANYNEQFF. The full variable domain, in which reference TRBV5-1 and TRBJ2-1 provide the parts outside the CDR3, is KAGVTQTPRYLIKTRGQQVTLSCSPISGHRSVSWYQQTPGQGLQFLFEYFSETQRNKGNFPGRFSGRQFSNSRSEMNVSTLELGDSALYLCASSLRTGANYNEQFFGPGTRLTVL.